This T cell receptor beta chain was observed in a study of blood T cell repertoires in COVID-19. Study-level information: Researchers got acute and convalescent COVID-19 samples from the United States, Italy and Spain. The cDNA or gDNA used as material had been derived from T cells, B-cell-depleted T cells, or PBMCs.

It was during active infection that Seattle patients were enrolled and then longitudinally followed. The table came from immunoSEQ multiplex PCR; TCRdb's copy has only in-frame clones and leaves some out. The table records some 360,000 clones, around nine tenths of them present only once. The CDR3 loop spans 13 amino acids. V shed 6 bases, J shed 8 bases, and the junction held 9 bases outside the gene matches. CDR1 MNHEY and CDR2 SVGAGI come from the germline V gene. J is TRBJ1-2 and V is TRBV6-5, with TRBD1 matching over 7 bases. The sequenced sample consisted of peripheral blood. The source of this sequence is a woman aged 55-70 years with COVID-19, enrolled during active disease. This chain's CDR3 is CASSDWRGHGYTF. The CDR3 nucleotides read TGTGCCAGCAGCGACTGGAGGGGGCACGGCTACACCTTC.